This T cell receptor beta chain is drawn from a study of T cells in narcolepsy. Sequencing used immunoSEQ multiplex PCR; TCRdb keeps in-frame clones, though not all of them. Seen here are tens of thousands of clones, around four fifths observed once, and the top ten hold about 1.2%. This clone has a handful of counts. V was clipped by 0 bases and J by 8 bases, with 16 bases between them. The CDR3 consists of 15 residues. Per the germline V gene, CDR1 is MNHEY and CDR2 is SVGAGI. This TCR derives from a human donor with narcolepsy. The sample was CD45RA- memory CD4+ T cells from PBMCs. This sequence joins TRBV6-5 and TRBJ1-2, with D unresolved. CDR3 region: CASSYSTGPGGGYTF. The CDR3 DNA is TGTGCCAGCAGTTACTCAACCGGCCCAGGAGGCGGCTACACCTTC.